The next 24 T cell receptor beta chains were all read from a single sample in a study of shared clonotypes between healthy human individuals. Here immunoSEQ multiplex PCR was the method, and the copy in TCRdb shows in-frame clones only, minus some. Here the sample spans approximately 840,000 clones, 90% to 97% being singletons. Terminally differentiated effector memory CD45RA+ cells were excluded by CCR7 positive selection of CD45RO-negative cells. The sample comprised naive CD8+ T cells sorted from blood. The receptors here all came from a man aged 25-45 years in good health.

This chain connects TRBV27 to TRBJ2-7; weak D call: TRBD2 (6 bases). Germline assignment: CDR1 MNHEY and CDR2 SMNVEV (reference sequence). V was trimmed by 4 bases and J by 6 bases, leaving 13 bases between them. The CDR3 sequence is 13 residues long. CDR3 DNA: TGTGCCAGCAGTTCCGGGAGACTTAGCGAGCAGTACTTC. Its translation: CASSSGRLSEQYF.

The chain joins TRBV9 to TRBJ2-7; no reliable D call. This CDR3 is built from 15 residues. V was clipped by 3 bases and J by 2 bases, with 15 bases between them. Germline lookup yields CDR1 SGDLS and CDR2 YYNGEE. The DNA for the CDR3 is TGTGCCAGCAGCGCATCCCATGAGGCGACCTACGAGCAGTACTTC. This codes for CASSASHEATYEQYF.

The rearrangement links TRBV7-2 to TRBJ2-7; 11 nucleotides align to TRBD2. CDR1 SGHTA and CDR2 FQGNSA come from the germline V gene. CDR3 length equals 19 residues. V trimming: 0 bases; J trimming: 4 bases; junction bases outside the gene matches: 14. The CDR3 region is CASSLAHGLAGLVGYEQYF. CDR3 coding DNA: TGTGCCAGCAGCTTAGCGCACGGACTAGCGGGTCTAGTGGGGTACGAGCAGTACTTC.

In its sample, this clone was seen once. The genes are TRBV11-2 and TRBJ2-7, with 12 bases matching TRBD2. V dropped 4 bases and J dropped 3; count of bases not matched to a gene: 7. Germline V gives CDR1 SGHAT, CDR2 FQNNGV. The CDR3 is made up of 16 amino acids. DNA for the CDR3: TGTGCCAGCAGCTCGAGTGGACTAGCGGGAAACTACGAGCAGTACTTC. This encodes CASSSSGLAGNYEQYF.

This chain uses TRBV6-1 with TRBJ2-1; a weak D match, TRBD2 (5 bases). The CDR3 is 13 amino acids. The V end was cut by 2 bases, the J end by 9 bases, with 11 bases between. Per germline, CDR1 MNHNS and CDR2 SASEGT. CDR3 DNA: TGTGCCAGCAGTGAATTTAAGAGCGGTGAGCAGTTCTTC. This sequence encodes CASSEFKSGEQFF.

The chain recombines TRBV25-1 with TRBJ2-7; TRBD1 or TRBD2 may be the D gene (6 bases each). Germline V gene sequence: CDR1 MGHDK, CDR2 SYGVNS. The CDR3 sequence is 10 residues long. V lost 8 bases and J 6 bases, leaving 8 bases between the germline ends. DNA for the CDR3: TGTGCCAGCGGAGGGGGCGAGCAGTACTTC. This codes for CASGGGEQYF.

The chain uses TRBV10-2 and TRBJ1-4; TRBD1 agrees at 7 bases. J was trimmed by 8 bases and V by 6 bases; bases with no gene match: 9. Germline V gene data show CDR1 as WSHSY and CDR2 as SAAADI. This CDR3 spans 14 amino acids. CDR3 sequence (DNA): TGCGCCAGCAGCTTCGACAGGGAGTGGGAAAAACTGTTTTTT. This translates into CASSFDREWEKLFF.

The chain has TRBV7-9 and TRBJ2-1; 7 nucleotides agree with TRBD2. This CDR3 region has 16 residues. Per germline, CDR1 SEHNR and CDR2 FQNEAQ (reference sequence). The V gene end was trimmed by 4 bases and the J gene end by 8 bases; junction bases not matched to a gene: 14. The DNA for the CDR3 is TGTGCCAGCAGCTCCGCCCTAGCGGAGGACCGCGATGAGCAGTTCTTC. Amino acid sequence: CASSSALAEDRDEQFF.

This chain joins TRBV10-3 and TRBJ2-7; 7 bases fit TRBD2. Germline V CDR1 and CDR2: ENHRY, SYGVKD. V shed 4 bases and J 2 bases; nucleotides not matched to a gene: 8. The CDR3 totals 15 residues. In DNA form, the CDR3 reads TGTGCCATCAGTGTGATCCGCGGGAGCACCTACGAGCAGTACTTC. Protein: CAISVIRGSTYEQYF.

This chain connects TRBV28 to TRBJ2-1; D call uncertain. Germline lookup yields CDR1 MDHEN and CDR2 SYDVKM. Between the trimmed V and J ends, which lost 6 bases and 9 bases, there was a span of 9 bases. CDR3 length equals 11 residues. CDR3 amino acids: CASSPGREQFF. CDR3 bases: TGTGCCAGCAGCCCCGGGCGTGAGCAGTTCTTC.

The rearrangement uses TRBV14 and TRBJ1-2, with unresolved D. The ends were cut back, 3 bases at V and 6 bases at J, with 20 bases in the middle. CDR3 size: 16 residues. Germline V lookup: CDR1 SGHDN, CDR2 FVKESK. This chain's CDR3 is CASSHSPGSEFDGYTF. DNA for the CDR3: TGTGCCAGCAGCCACTCTCCGGGATCCGAGTTTGATGGCTACACCTTC.

The chain links TRBV6-1 to TRBJ2-7; D might be TRBD1 (5 bases). Between the trimmed V and J ends, which lost 2 bases and 2 bases, there was a span of 13 bases. Germline V gene sequence: CDR1 MNHNS, CDR2 SASEGT. CDR3 length: 15 amino acids. The CDR3 nucleotides read TGTGCCAGCAGTGAATATAGGAGCAGGGCCTACGAGCAGTACTTC. Translation: CASSEYRSRAYEQYF.

V and J are TRBV7-9 and TRBJ2-3, with TRBD1 matching 9 bases. Germline V gene lookup returns CDR1 SEHNR and CDR2 FQNEAQ (reference sequence). The trim removed 3 bases at V and 4 bases at J, leaving 8 bases unmatched. The CDR3 contains 16 residues. This CDR3 is CASSFTDGTGPDTQYF. The CDR3 DNA sequence: TGTGCCAGCAGCTTCACCGATGGGACAGGGCCAGATACGCAGTATTTT.

V gene TRBV19 combines with J gene TRBJ1-3; D call uncertain. V shed 4 bases and J shed 0 bases, with 7 bases lying between them. Germline V CDR1 and CDR2: LNHDA, SQIVND (reference sequence). This CDR3 comprises 14 residues. The CDR3 loop reads CASSTASSGNTIYF. As DNA, the CDR3 is TGTGCCAGTAGTACGGCGAGCTCTGGAAACACCATATATTTT.

V usage is TRBV10-2 and J usage is TRBJ1-2; 8 bases line up with TRBD1. Losses at the gene ends were 0 bases for V and 7 bases for J; bases not matched to a gene: 4. Germline-derived CDR1 and CDR2 are WSHSY and SAAADI. CDR3 length: 14 residues. This chain's CDR3 is CASSESTGAGGYTF. The CDR3 DNA reads TGCGCCAGCAGTGAGTCGACAGGGGCGGGTGGCTACACCTTC.

The V call is TRBV29-1, the J call TRBJ2-3, with TRBD2 matching 7 bases. The CDR3 covers 18 residues. Germline CDR1 SQVTM, CDR2 ANQGSEA. Unmatched junction bases numbered 21, after V lost 2 bases and J lost 7 bases. CDR3 protein: CSVENHRGSPSRGNTQYF. CDR3 nucleotide sequence: TGCAGCGTTGAAAATCACCGCGGGAGCCCCTCCCGGGGGAATACGCAGTATTTT.

The chain is built from TRBV27 and TRBJ1-5; possible D gene TRBD1, 5 bases. Germline V CDR1 and CDR2: MNHEY, SMNVEV (reference sequence). The ends were cut back, 4 bases at V and 5 bases at J, with 9 bases in the middle. This CDR3 comprises 13 residues. In DNA, the CDR3 is TGTGCCAGCAGTTGGCAGGGTGATCAGCCCCAGCATTTT. Its protein product is CASSWQGDQPQHF.

In this sample, this clone turned up once. This chain links TRBV6-5 with TRBJ2-7, with TRBD1 as a possible D gene (6 bases). The germline gives CDR1 MNHEY, CDR2 SVGAGI. The CDR3 covers 15 residues. V was clipped by 5 bases and J by 5 bases, with 19 bases between them. Here the CDR3 DNA reads TGTGCCAGCAGTCCCCGCGACAGGACCTTTGACGAGCAGTACTTC. Its protein product is CASSPRDRTFDEQYF.

About this clone itself: In the same sample, other DNA sequences code for this CDR3. This chain joins TRBV7-9 and TRBJ2-7; the D is unclear. The CDR3 consists of 14 residues. CDR1 and CDR2 (germline): SEHNR, FQNEAQ (reference sequence). V gave up 1 base and J gave up 0 bases, with 7 bases separating them. The DNA of the CDR3 is TGTGCCAGCAGCTTAGTTGGTAGCTCCTACGAGCAGTACTTC. Translation: CASSLVGSSYEQYF. The full variable domain, with the rest looked up from reference TRBV7-9 and TRBJ2-7, is DTGVSQNPRHKITKRGQNVTFRCDPISEHNRLYWYRQTLGQGPEFLTYFQNEAQLEKSRLLSDRFSAERPKGSFSTLEIQRTEQGDSAMYLCASSLVGSSYEQYFGPGTRLTVT.

V usage is TRBV7-2 and J usage is TRBJ2-7, with no clear D. Trimming left V 7 bases short and J 3 bases short, with 7 bases between. The CDR3 loop spans 11 amino acids. CDR1 is SGHTA and CDR2 is FQGNSA in the germline V gene. CDR3 residues: CASTTDYEQYF. The CDR3 coding sequence is TGTGCCAGCACCACGGACTACGAGCAGTACTTC.

The chain couples TRBV7-9 to TRBJ2-5, with D perhaps matching TRBD2 (6 bases). Trimming took 0 bases from V and 2 from J, leaving 10 bases between them. From germline, CDR1 is SEHNR and CDR2 FQNEAQ (reference sequence). There are 15 residues in the CDR3. CDR3 coding DNA: TGTGCCAGCAGCTTAGCTACGACTAGACAAGAGACCCAGTACTTC. Residues: CASSLATTRQETQYF.

The DNA for the CDR3 is TGTGCCAGCACCCCGGTAGAGGGCGGGGAGCTGTTTTTT. Translated, it gives CASTPVEGGELFF. The gene calls are TRBV28 and TRBJ2-2; D may be TRBD2 (5 bases). V lost 7 bases, J lost 7 bases, and 13 bases lay in between. Germline CDR1 reads MDHEN; CDR2 reads SYDVKM. This CDR3 contains 13 residues.

The chain carries TRBV4-1 and TRBJ2-7; the D gene is possibly TRBD2 (5 bases). CDR3 size: 15 residues. Germline V gives CDR1 MGHRA, CDR2 YSYEKL. Trimming stripped 0 bases from V and 2 bases from J, with 11 bases between. The CDR3 region is CASSQDPGTPYEQYF. The CDR3 nucleotides read TGCGCCAGCAGCCAAGATCCGGGAACCCCCTACGAGCAGTACTTC.

This rearrangement joins TRBV6-5 to TRBJ2-1; 10 positions match TRBD2. Germline trimming cut 0 bases from V and 6 bases from J; bases unmatched to any gene: 2. Germline loops: CDR1 MNHEY, CDR2 SVGAGI. CDR3 length: 15 residues. The CDR3 nucleotides are TGTGCCAGCAGTTACTCAGCGGGAGGGGCCAATGAGCAGTTCTTC. Amino acid sequence: CASSYSAGGANEQFF.